This T cell receptor beta chain was sequenced in a study of cytotoxic CD8 clonotypes in ibrutinib-treated CLL. Profiled with immunoSEQ multiplex PCR; TCRdb holds only in-frame clones, not every one. This sample has hundreds of thousands of clones, with 70% to 75% found just once. The germline V and J ends were trimmed by 3 bases and 6 bases, with 8 bases remaining between them. Germline V lookup: CDR1 KGHSH, CDR2 LQKENI. The CDR3 consists of 12 residues. This clone has a handful of counts. Specimen: PBMCs, collected after 12 months of ibrutinib treatment. This TCR was recovered from a human donor with chronic lymphocytic leukemia. V and J are TRBV18 and TRBJ1-1, with unresolved D. The CDR3 DNA is TGTGCCAGCTCACCCATAGAGGCTGAAGCTTTCTTT. Its protein is CASSPIEAEAFF.